This is a list of T cell receptor beta chains from one sample in a study of breast tumors, draining lymph nodes, adjacent tissues. In TCRdb, the multiplex PCR reads were re-called with MiXCR into one record per CDR3 protein. The sample records some 120,000 distinct CDR3 sequences, 21% being singletons. Sequencing was done on a sample of axillary lymph node tissue. The receptors here all came from a female donor with breast cancer. Some clones in this sample may be carry-over from other donors' samples. The CDR3 runs from the conserved cysteine through the conserved F or W. D genes are given only for firm matches. Where a row states a size, it is once, few, many or the class of an expanded clone; other rows omit it.

d_gene,v_gene,abundance,j_gene,CDR3aa,CDR3nt
NA,TRBV30,many,TRBJ2-2,CAWRGGGSTGELFF,TGTGCCTGGAGAGGGGGGGGAAGCACCGGGGAGCTGTTTTTT
TRBD1,TRBV24-1,NA,TRBJ2-5,CATSGQGVQETQYF,TGTGCCACCAGTGGACAGGGTGTCCAAGAGACCCAGTACTTC
NA,TRBV19,many,TRBJ2-3,CASSTSSQDTQYF,TGTGCCAGTAGTACCAGCTCACAGGATACGCAGTATTTT
TRBD2,TRBV29-1,many,TRBJ2-5,CSVEVSGRAETQYF,TGCAGCGTTGAAGTTAGCGGGAGGGCAGAGACCCAGTACTTC
NA,TRBV2,many,TRBJ2-7,CASSEDYEQYF,TGTGCCAGCAGTGAAGACTACGAGCAGTACTTC
TRBD1,TRBV4-1,many,TRBJ1-2,CASSQQGASAYGYTF,TGCGCCAGCAGCCAGCAGGGGGCGTCGGCCTATGGCTACACCTTC
TRBD2,TRBV20-1,many,TRBJ2-1,CSAKSVWREGYSYNEQFF,TGCAGTGCTAAGTCCGTGTGGCGGGAGGGCTACTCCTACAATGAGCAGTTCTTC
NA,TRBV12-5,many,TRBJ1-2,CASGLAGARGGYTF,TGTGCTAGTGGTTTGGCCGGGGCGCGGGGTGGCTACACCTTC
TRBD1,TRBV15,many,TRBJ2-1,CATSRDTGGTDEQFF,TGTGCCACCAGCAGAGATACAGGGGGTACGGATGAGCAGTTCTTC
NA,TRBV20-1,many,TRBJ2-6,CSARDGMGPTSSGANVLTF,TGCAGTGCTAGAGATGGGATGGGACCTACAAGCTCTGGGGCCAACGTCCTGACTTTC
NA,TRBV5-1,many,TRBJ1-3,CASSPGHAGNTIYF,TGCGCCAGCAGCCCTGGACACGCTGGAAACACCATATATTTT
NA,TRBV27,many,TRBJ2-1,CASSLLPPSRNEQFF,TGTGCCAGCAGTTTATTGCCCCCCAGCCGCAATGAGCAGTTCTTC
TRBD2,TRBV28,many,TRBJ2-1,CASSSQLATRYNEQFF,TGTGCCAGCAGTTCCCAACTAGCGACTCGGTACAATGAGCAGTTCTTC
TRBD2,TRBV20-1,many,TRBJ2-3,CSASQAGVADTQYF,TGCAGTGCTAGCCAAGCGGGAGTTGCAGATACGCAGTATTTT
TRBD2,TRBV9,many,TRBJ2-1,CASSPVAGGPVGEQFF,TGTGCCAGCAGCCCCGTAGCGGGAGGGCCTGTCGGAGAGCAGTTCTTC
NA,TRBV10-1,many,TRBJ1-3,CASSEGSGNTIYF,TGCGCCAGCAGTGAGGGGTCAGGAAACACCATATATTTT
NA,TRBV7-2,many,TRBJ2-1,CASSLGDTYNEQFF,TGTGCCAGCAGCTTAGGGGACACCTACAATGAGCAGTTCTTC
TRBD1,TRBV5-8,many,TRBJ1-5,CASSLAAAGGQPQHF,TGTGCCAGCAGCTTGGCCGCGGCAGGGGGACAGCCCCAGCATTTT
TRBD2,TRBV9,many,TRBJ2-1,CASSVGGTSGLNEQFF,TGTGCCAGCAGCGTAGGGGGGACTAGCGGACTCAATGAGCAGTTCTTC
TRBD2,TRBV5-1,many,TRBJ2-5,CASSLGLAETQYF,TGCGCCAGCAGCTTGGGACTAGCTGAGACCCAGTACTTC
NA,TRBV19,many,TRBJ2-5,CASTPAFRLQETQYF,TGTGCCAGTACCCCGGCATTTAGGCTCCAAGAGACCCAGTACTTC
NA,TRBV3-1,few,TRBJ1-3,CASSQELPGSTIYF,TGTGCCAGCAGCCAAGAGCTCCCAGGGAGCACCATATATTTT
TRBD1,TRBV6-6,many,TRBJ1-2,CASSYPGLLRQGDYGYTF,TGTGCCAGCAGTTACCCCGGGCTCTTAAGACAGGGGGACTATGGCTACACCTTC
NA,TRBV20-1,many,TRBJ2-1,CSARGVTASTYNEQFF,TGCAGTGCTAGAGGGGTTACAGCCTCAACCTACAATGAGCAGTTCTTC
TRBD2,TRBV3-1,few,TRBJ2-3,CASSQDRRTSGRTPTDTQYF,TGTGCCAGCAGCCAAGATCGGCGGACTAGCGGGAGAACTCCCACAGATACGCAGTATTTT
NA,TRBV20-1,many,TRBJ2-7,CSARDNTGSSYEQYF,TGCAGTGCTAGAGATAACACGGGAAGCTCCTACGAGCAGTACTTC
NA,TRBV20-1,many,TRBJ2-3,CRGSGGTDTQYF,TGCAGGGGAAGTGGGGGCACAGATACGCAGTATTTT
NA,TRBV25-1,many,TRBJ1-6,CASSLYPTGDANNSPLHF,TGTGCCAGCAGCCTCTATCCAACCGGGGACGCTAATAATTCACCCCTCCACTTT
NA,TRBV20-1,many,TRBJ2-2,CSAIQADTGELFF,TGCAGTGCTATCCAGGCGGACACCGGGGAGCTGTTTTTT
NA,TRBV4-1,many,TRBJ2-3,CASRLDSGTDTQYF,TGCGCCAGCAGACTAGACTCCGGCACAGATACGCAGTATTTT
TRBD2,TRBV29-1,many,TRBJ2-7,CSVQGLAGEGSYEQYF,TGCAGCGTTCAGGGACTAGCGGGAGAGGGCTCCTACGAGCAGTACTTC
NA,TRBV5-4,many,TRBJ1-3,CASSLASTASSGNTIYF,TGTGCCAGCAGCTTGGCGTCGACAGCCAGCTCTGGAAACACCATATATTTT
NA,TRBV2,many,TRBJ1-4,CASSVMGTSNEKLFF,TGTGCCAGCAGTGTAATGGGGACTTCCAATGAAAAACTGTTTTTT
NA,TRBV6-6,many,TRBJ1-4,CASSARTGATNEKLFF,TGTGCCAGCAGCGCCAGGACGGGTGCAACTAATGAAAAACTGTTTTTT
NA,TRBV19,NA,TRBJ1-5,CASSPHNPPQPQHF,TGTGCCAGTAGTCCCCACAACCCACCTCAGCCCCAGCATTTT
NA,TRBV29-1,many,TRBJ2-7,CSVELGHAREYEQYF,TGCAGCGTTGAACTGGGTCACGCCCGGGAGTACGAGCAGTACTTC
NA,TRBV7-2,many,TRBJ2-3,CASSLKVESADTQYF,TGTGCCAGCAGCTTAAAAGTGGAGAGTGCAGATACGCAGTATTTT
NA,TRBV7-6,many,TRBJ2-2,CASSFVGTLGTGELFF,TGTGCCAGCAGCTTCGTCGGGACCCTCGGGACCGGGGAGCTGTTTTTT
TRBD1,TRBV20-1,NA,TRBJ1-4,CSATERGRVEKLFF,TGCAGTGCTACTGAAAGGGGGCGAGTTGAAAAACTGTTTTTT
NA,TRBV2,NA,TRBJ2-7,CASRPRVASSYEQYF,TGTGCCAGCAGACCGAGAGTGGCTAGCTCCTACGAGCAGTACTTC